This TCR beta chain was captured in a study of early T cells in non-severe SARS-CoV-2 infection. Ten or more counts support this clonotype. One entry per CDR3 protein, called by TCRdb with MiXCR from the 5' RACE reads. The repertoire holds tens of thousands of distinct CDR3 sequences, with more than 9.5% as singletons. Germline CDR1 and CDR2: SGHRS and YFSETQ. This CDR3 has 13 residues. The V gene lost 4 bases and the J gene lost 2 bases, with 10 bases spanning the gap. This TCR was sampled from an adult who was a healthcare worker with PCR-confirmed SARS-CoV-2 infection or an uninfected control (not recorded which). Specimen: whole blood, collected at baseline. The rearrangement uses TRBV5-1 and TRBJ2-7, with D maybe TRBD1 (5 bases). CDR3 nucleotides: TGCGCCAGCAGCCCCAGGGAAACCTACGAGCAGTACTTC. Residues: CASSPRETYEQYF.